The 5 T cell receptor beta chains below all came from one sample that was sequenced in a study of human T cells and chemical hapten exposure. TCRdb re-analysed the RACE reads in MiXCR, keeping a single row per CDR3 protein. The sample has about 380,000 distinct CDR3 sequences, 4% to 6% seen once. Time point reported: pre-sensitization, week 0. The sample's treatment: therapeutic diphenylcyclopropenone sensitization with weekly scalp DPC. Sequenced material: whole blood, taken in connection with sensitization to the hapten diphenylcyclopropenone (DPC). The receptors were gathered from a woman aged 50 to 65 with alopecia areata. Some clones in this sample may be carry-over from other donors' samples.

There are many counts of this clonotype. The chain joins TRBV7-2 to TRBJ1-5; D uncertain. The CDR3 runs to 17 residues. Trimming took 0 bases from V and 7 from J, leaving 19 bases between them. Per the germline V gene, CDR1 is SGHTA and CDR2 is FQGNSA. The CDR3 sequence: CASSLAKGRLTQQPQHF. CDR3 nucleotides: TGTGCCAGCAGCTTAGCGAAGGGCAGGTTGACACAGCAGCCCCAGCATTTT.

This clonotype appeared many times. The chain carries TRBV10-3 and TRBJ1-2; 8 nucleotides match TRBD1. This CDR3 spans 14 amino acids. V was pared by 4 bases and J by 4 bases, with 5 bases of the junction left unmatched. Germline CDR1 and CDR2: ENHRY and SYGVKD. The DNA of the CDR3 is TGTGCCATCAGTGGGGACAGGTCTCTCTATGGCTACACCTTC. Its translation is CAISGDRSLYGYTF.

This clonotype came up a few times. The V gene is TRBV19, the J gene TRBJ2-1; D is uncertain. CDR3 length: 12 residues. Looked up from germline, CDR1 is LNHDA and CDR2 is SQIVND (reference sequence). V was cut by 2 bases and J by 7 bases, with 6 bases left in between. The CDR3 loop reads CASSIKVNEQFF. The CDR3 bases are TGTGCCAGTAGTATAAAGGTAAATGAGCAGTTCTTC.

The V and J genes are TRBV6-5 and TRBJ2-7, with a tentative D call TRBD2 (5 bases). V was cut by 3 bases and J by 2 bases, with 11 bases left in between. The CDR3 sequence is 14 residues long. Germline V CDR1 and CDR2: MNHEY, SVGAGI. The CDR3 DNA sequence: TGTGCCAGCAGTTATGCGAGGGCCCCCTACGAGCAGTACTTC. Protein sequence: CASSYARAPYEQYF.

The chain employs TRBV5-6 and TRBJ2-1; 7 bases align to TRBD1. CDR3 length: 13 amino acids. CDR1 is SGHDT and CDR2 is YYEEEE in the germline V gene. Trimming removed 4 bases from V and 16 bases from J; junction bases left unmatched: 14. CDR3 bases: TGTGCCAGCAGCCTGCCTACCGGGACAGCTTTTTTCTTC. The encoded protein is CASSLPTGTAFFF.